This entry describes one TCR beta chain. TCRdb ran MiXCR on the RT-PCR reads and lists one entry per CDR3 protein. Of about 74,000 distinct CDR3 sequences listed, more than 25% were seen once; the top ten hold about 26%. The data belong to a study of patients and donors after allogeneic stem cell transplantation. Looked up from germline, CDR1 is SGHDN and CDR2 is FVKESK. V was pared by 4 bases and J by 4 bases, with 10 bases between. CDR3 size: 13 residues. The sequencing sample was made of blood, either unsorted or a sorted T cell fraction (not recorded which). The chain recombines TRBV14 with TRBJ1-2; D unresolved. The sequence derives from a human donor who was either an allogeneic HSCT recipient or a stem cell or donor lymphocyte infusion donor (not recorded which). It is not recorded whose cells these are; they may come from a transplant donor. The DNA of the CDR3 is TGTGCCAGCAGCCCCACCAATCTCTATGGCTACACCTTC. It encodes CASSPTNLYGYTF.